A selection of T cell receptor beta chains follows, all from one sample in a study of OX40 agonist ivuxolimab in advanced cancers. TCRdb's table, derived via immunoSEQ multiplex PCR, lists solely in-frame clones and lacks some. The table includes about 85,000 clones, around 84% detected once. The sequenced sample was CD4+ or CD8+ T cells sorted from blood, obtained in a trial of the OX40 agonist ivuxolimab. The receptors derive from an adult with an advanced solid tumor such as melanoma, head and neck, liver or kidney cancer. Both conserved end residues are part of each CDR3. D genes are given only for firm matches. Clone size is stated in some rows and not others, as once, few, many or a class when expanded.

clone_size j_call v_call cdr3_length d_call cdr3_nt cdr3_aa
- TRBJ2-3 TRBV21-1 14 - TGTGCCAGCAGATTCGGGGAGGCGGCAGATACGCAGTATTTT CASRFGEAADTQYF
- TRBJ2-1 TRBV19 15 - TGTGCCAGTAGTAGGACGCCCGTTACCTACAATGAGCAGTTCTTC CASSRTPVTYNEQFF
once TRBJ2-5 TRBV7-2 15 - TGTGCCAGCAGACTAACAGGGGGGGGCGTGGAGACCCAGTACTTC CASRLTGGGVETQYF
- TRBJ1-4 TRBV6-5 15 - TGTGCCAGCAGTTACACGACAGCCCTTAATGAAAAACTGTTTTTT CASSYTTALNEKLFF
- TRBJ2-1 TRBV6-5 14 TRBD2 TGTGCCAGCAGCAGGGGACTAGCGGACAATGAGCAGTTCTTC CASSRGLADNEQFF
- TRBJ2-3 TRBV27 16 TRBD2 TGTGCCAGCAGCCCGGGACTAGCGGAATACACAGATACGCAGTATTTT CASSPGLAEYTDTQYF
- TRBJ2-7 TRBV28 15 - TGTGCCAGCAGTTCCCCGGGGGACCCACCCTACGAGCAGTACTTC CASSSPGDPPYEQYF
- TRBJ1-1 TRBV4-3 13 - TGCGCCAGCAGCCAAGAGGCAGAAACTGAAGCTTTCTTT CASSQEAETEAFF
- TRBJ2-1 TRBV4-3 15 TRBD2 TGCGCCAGCAGCGAACTAGCGGGAGCGATCGATGAGCAGTTCTTC CASSELAGAIDEQFF
- TRBJ2-4 TRBV5-4 17 - TGTGCCAGCAGCTCAGAGGGTCCCAGGGCCCGGCTGAACATTCAGTACTTC CASSSEGPRARLNIQYF
- TRBJ2-3 TRBV28 16 TRBD2 TGTGCCAGCAGAAATAGCGGGAGGGCCGGCACAGATACGCAGTATTTT CASRNSGRAGTDTQYF